This is a list of T cell receptor beta chains from one sample in a study of blood T cell repertoires in COVID-19. TCRdb's table, derived via immunoSEQ multiplex PCR, lists solely in-frame clones and lacks some. The sample carries around 190,000 clones, roughly nine tenths recorded once. Sample: peripheral blood. Receptors were obtained from a man aged 18 to 29 who had recovered from COVID-19. The CDR3 runs from the conserved cysteine through the conserved F or W. The order of the fields is CDR3 protein, CDR3 DNA, clone size, J gene, V gene, D gene. D genes are given only for firm matches. Only some rows state a clone size, as once, few, many or a class for expanded clones.

cdr3_aa: CASSQDPSGSSYNEQFF
cdr3_nt: TGCGCCAGCAGCCAAGATCCTAGCGGGAGCTCCTACAATGAGCAGTTCTTC
clone_size: .
j_call: TRBJ2-1
v_call: TRBV4-1
d_call: TRBD2

cdr3_aa: CASSLAGGHNEQFF
cdr3_nt: TGCGCCAGCAGCCTAGCGGGAGGACACAATGAGCAGTTCTTC
clone_size: .
j_call: TRBJ2-1
v_call: TRBV10-2
d_call: TRBD2

cdr3_aa: CASSPGQGYRNQPQHF
cdr3_nt: TGTGCCAGCAGTCCAGGACAGGGGTATCGCAATCAGCCCCAGCATTTT
clone_size: once
j_call: TRBJ1-5
v_call: TRBV2
d_call: TRBD1

cdr3_aa: CASSDRPSYF
cdr3_nt: TGTGCCAGCTCGGACAGACCGAGTTACTTC
clone_size: .
j_call: TRBJ2-7
v_call: TRBV3-1/TRBV3-2
d_call: .

cdr3_aa: CAWTSAEGRLSYEQYF
cdr3_nt: TGTGCCTGGACCTCGGCGGAGGGGAGACTCAGCTACGAGCAGTACTTC
clone_size: once
j_call: TRBJ2-7
v_call: TRBV30
d_call: .

cdr3_aa: CASSQGTVYGYTF
cdr3_nt: TGTGCCAGCAGCCAAGGGACAGTCTATGGCTACACCTTC
clone_size: .
j_call: TRBJ1-2
v_call: TRBV4-2
d_call: .

cdr3_aa: CASSLVGLAGGEYF
cdr3_nt: TGTGCCAGCAGCTTAGTAGGGCTAGCGGGAGGTGAATATTTT
clone_size: .
j_call: TRBJ2-3
v_call: TRBV11-2
d_call: TRBD2

cdr3_aa: CASSSHNSAGGYTF
cdr3_nt: TGTGCCAGCAGTTCCCATAACAGCGCGGGAGGCTACACCTTC
clone_size: .
j_call: TRBJ1-2
v_call: TRBV28
d_call: .

cdr3_aa: CSASRLASYNEQFF
cdr3_nt: TGCAGTGCTAGTCGACTAGCGTCCTACAATGAGCAGTTCTTC
clone_size: .
j_call: TRBJ2-1
v_call: TRBV20-1
d_call: TRBD2

cdr3_aa: CASSPGLVGTDTQYF
cdr3_nt: TGTGCCAGCAGCCCCGGACTAGTTGGAACAGATACGCAGTATTTT
clone_size: .
j_call: TRBJ2-3
v_call: TRBV11-3
d_call: TRBD2

cdr3_aa: CASSLAGTSGRGGSYEQYF
cdr3_nt: TGCGCCAGCAGCTTGGCCGGGACTAGCGGGAGAGGGGGCTCCTACGAGCAGTACTTC
clone_size: .
j_call: TRBJ2-7
v_call: TRBV5-1
d_call: TRBD2

cdr3_aa: CASSLTGEETQYF
cdr3_nt: TGTGCCAGCAGTCTGACCGGGGAAGAGACCCAGTACTTC
clone_size: .
j_call: TRBJ2-5
v_call: TRBV11-3
d_call: .

cdr3_aa: CASSGGGTGGNEQFF
cdr3_nt: TGTGCCAGCTCGGGCGGCGGGACAGGGGGCAATGAGCAGTTCTTC
clone_size: once
j_call: TRBJ2-1
v_call: TRBV28
d_call: TRBD1

cdr3_aa: CASSARQGAGGNTIYF
cdr3_nt: TGTGCCAGCAGCGCACGACAGGGGGCCGGAGGAAACACCATATATTTT
clone_size: .
j_call: TRBJ1-3
v_call: TRBV7-4
d_call: TRBD1

cdr3_aa: CATSRDFGGAEAFF
cdr3_nt: TGTGCCACCAGCAGAGATTTTGGCGGGGCTGAAGCTTTCTTT
clone_size: .
j_call: TRBJ1-1
v_call: TRBV15
d_call: .

cdr3_aa: CASSLAGTYNEQFF
cdr3_nt: TGTGCCAGCAGCCTAGCGGGTACTTACAATGAGCAGTTCTTC
clone_size: .
j_call: TRBJ2-1
v_call: TRBV14
d_call: TRBD2

cdr3_aa: CASEPLAGGNEQYF
cdr3_nt: TGTGCCAGCGAGCCACTAGCGGGAGGGAACGAGCAGTACTTC
clone_size: few
j_call: TRBJ2-7
v_call: TRBV2
d_call: TRBD2

cdr3_aa: CASSLEGRTGGLYEQYF
cdr3_nt: TGTGCCAGCAGCTTGGAGGGCAGGACAGGGGGCCTCTACGAGCAGTACTTC
clone_size: .
j_call: TRBJ2-7
v_call: TRBV5-6
d_call: TRBD1

cdr3_aa: CASSEENYTEAFF
cdr3_nt: TGTGCCAGCAGTGAAGAGAACTACACTGAAGCTTTCTTT
clone_size: .
j_call: TRBJ1-1
v_call: TRBV6-1
d_call: .

cdr3_aa: CASSVETASYGYTF
cdr3_nt: TGTGCCAGCAGCGTAGAGACAGCCTCCTATGGCTACACCTTC
clone_size: .
j_call: TRBJ1-2
v_call: TRBV9
d_call: .

cdr3_aa: CASSLYRVANEKLFF
cdr3_nt: TGTGCCAGTAGTCTTTACAGGGTCGCTAATGAAAAACTGTTTTTT
clone_size: .
j_call: TRBJ1-4
v_call: TRBV19
d_call: .

cdr3_aa: CASSPKTGWDEQYF
cdr3_nt: TGTGCCAGTAGTCCGAAGACAGGGTGGGACGAGCAGTACTTC
clone_size: .
j_call: TRBJ2-7
v_call: TRBV19
d_call: TRBD1

cdr3_aa: CASRRDSYEQYF
cdr3_nt: TGTGCCAGCAGGCGGGATTCCTACGAGCAGTACTTC
clone_size: .
j_call: TRBJ2-7
v_call: TRBV5-6
d_call: .

cdr3_aa: CASSQIPRGYEQYF
cdr3_nt: TGCGCCAGCAGCCAGATCCCTCGGGGATACGAGCAGTACTTC
clone_size: .
j_call: TRBJ2-7
v_call: TRBV4-1
d_call: .

cdr3_aa: CASSFKSPRETQYF
cdr3_nt: TGTGCCAGCAGTTTTAAGTCCCCCAGGGAGACCCAGTACTTC
clone_size: .
j_call: TRBJ2-5
v_call: TRBV28
d_call: .

cdr3_aa: CASSSGTGVSNQPQHF
cdr3_nt: TGTGCCAGCAGTTCCGGGACAGGGGTTTCCAATCAGCCCCAGCATTTT
clone_size: .
j_call: TRBJ1-5
v_call: TRBV2
d_call: TRBD1

cdr3_aa: CASNRQGSYEQYF
cdr3_nt: TGTGCCAGCAATCGCCAGGGGTCCTACGAGCAGTACTTC
clone_size: .
j_call: TRBJ2-7
v_call: TRBV6-6
d_call: .

cdr3_aa: CASAPGFQGTGELFF
cdr3_nt: TGTGCCAGCGCCCCGGGGTTCCAAGGGACCGGGGAGCTGTTTTTT
clone_size: .
j_call: TRBJ2-2
v_call: TRBV7-2
d_call: .

cdr3_aa: CASSRTSGPLANEQFF
cdr3_nt: TGCGCCAGCAGTCGGACTAGCGGGCCCTTGGCCAATGAGCAGTTCTTC
clone_size: few
j_call: TRBJ2-1
v_call: TRBV10-1
d_call: TRBD2

cdr3_aa: CASSYGEGTQPQHF
cdr3_nt: TGTGCCAGCAGTTACGGGGAGGGGACTCAGCCCCAGCATTTT
clone_size: .
j_call: TRBJ1-5
v_call: TRBV6-6
d_call: .

cdr3_aa: CASSVAPIAGGREQYF
cdr3_nt: TGTGCCAGCAGCGTAGCCCCAATTGCGGGAGGTCGCGAGCAGTACTTC
clone_size: .
j_call: TRBJ2-7
v_call: TRBV11-2
d_call: TRBD2

cdr3_aa: CASSTGTARNTEAFF
cdr3_nt: TGTGCCAGTAGTACAGGGACAGCGAGGAACACTGAAGCTTTCTTT
clone_size: .
j_call: TRBJ1-1
v_call: TRBV19
d_call: TRBD1